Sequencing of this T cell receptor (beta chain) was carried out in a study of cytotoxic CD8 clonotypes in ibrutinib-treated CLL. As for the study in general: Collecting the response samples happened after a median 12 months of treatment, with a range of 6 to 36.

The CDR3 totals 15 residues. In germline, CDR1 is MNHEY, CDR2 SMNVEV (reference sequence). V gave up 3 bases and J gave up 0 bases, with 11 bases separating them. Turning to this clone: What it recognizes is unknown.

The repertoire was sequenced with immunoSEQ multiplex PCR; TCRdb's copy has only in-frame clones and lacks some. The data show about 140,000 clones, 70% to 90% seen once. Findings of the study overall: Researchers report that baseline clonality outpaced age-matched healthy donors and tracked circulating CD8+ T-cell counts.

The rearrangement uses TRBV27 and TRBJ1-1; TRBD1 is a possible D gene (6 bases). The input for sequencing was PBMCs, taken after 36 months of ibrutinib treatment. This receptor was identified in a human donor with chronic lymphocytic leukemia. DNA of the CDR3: TGTGCCAGCAGTTTTCGGGGGCAGGTGAACACTGAAGCTTTCTTT. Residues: CASSFRGQVNTEAFF.